Listed below are T cell receptor beta chains from one sample, sequenced in a study of blood T cell repertoires in COVID-19. Some clones are missing from TCRdb's copy, which holds only in-frame ones; the method was immunoSEQ multiplex PCR. There are roughly 410,000 clones in the sample; 89% occur only once, and more than 0.95% lies in the top ten. The sequenced material came from peripheral blood. Every receptor here comes from a man aged 35-49 years with acute or convalescent COVID-19. CDR3s include the opening cysteine and the closing phenylalanine or tryptophan. The D gene is left open where the match is weak. Size values are once, few and many counts, or a class for expanded clones, and some rows have none.

V: TRBV4-1
J: TRBJ2-7
D: .
size: .
DNA: TGCGCCAGCAGCCAAGAGCCGGGGGAGACCTACGAGCAGTACTTC
CDR3: CASSQEPGETYEQYF

V: TRBV6-2/TRBV6-3
J: TRBJ2-4
D: TRBD1
size: .
DNA: TGTGCCAGCAGTCGGGCCAGGTCCGGGACAGGGGGACTTCAGTACTTC
CDR3: CASSRARSGTGGLQYF

V: TRBV14
J: TRBJ2-5
D: TRBD1
size: .
DNA: TGTGCCAGCAGCCAAGAGGGTATCGGGACAGGTCTGTGGGAGACCCAGTACTTC
CDR3: CASSQEGIGTGLWETQYF

V: TRBV5-1
J: TRBJ1-2
D: .
size: once
DNA: TGCGCCAGCAGCCCCGAGAGCTATGGCTACACCTTC
CDR3: CASSPESYGYTF

V: TRBV4-2
J: TRBJ2-7
D: TRBD2
size: .
DNA: TGTGCCAGCAGCCTAACCGGGACTAGCGGGAGTACCTACGAGCAGTACTTC
CDR3: CASSLTGTSGSTYEQYF

V: TRBV5-4
J: TRBJ1-2
D: TRBD1
size: .
DNA: TGTGCCAGCAGCATCACAGGGGGATTGTTTGGCTACACCTTC
CDR3: CASSITGGLFGYTF

V: TRBV28
J: TRBJ2-3
D: TRBD1
size: .
DNA: TGTGCCAGCAGTTCATGGACAGGGTCGGATACGCAGTATTTT
CDR3: CASSSWTGSDTQYF

V: TRBV3-1/TRBV3-2
J: TRBJ1-1
D: TRBD1
size: few
DNA: TGTGCCAGCAGCCTCCGGGACAGGGCTAACACTGAAGCTTTCTTT
CDR3: CASSLRDRANTEAFF

V: TRBV6-5
J: TRBJ1-2
D: .
size: .
DNA: TGTGCCAGCAGTTACTCTATTCCCTACTATGGCTACACCTTC
CDR3: CASSYSIPYYGYTF

V: TRBV7-2
J: TRBJ2-7
D: .
size: .
DNA: TGTGCCAGCAGCTTAGATTCCCTCTACGAGCAGTACTTC
CDR3: CASSLDSLYEQYF

V: TRBV10-3
J: TRBJ2-2
D: TRBD2
size: .
DNA: TGTGCCATCAGTCGGGGGGACGCGAACACCGGGGAGCTGTTTTTT
CDR3: CAISRGDANTGELFF

V: TRBV9
J: TRBJ1-2
D: .
size: .
DNA: TGTGCCAGCACCCACAGGGAAAACTATGGCTACACCTTC
CDR3: CASTHRENYGYTF

V: TRBV18
J: TRBJ2-7
D: .
size: .
DNA: TGTGCCAGCTCACCAATCCATAGGACGGGGGAGCGCAACTACGAGCAGTACTTC
CDR3: CASSPIHRTGERNYEQYF

V: TRBV5-1
J: TRBJ1-1
D: TRBD1
size: .
DNA: TGCGCCAGCAGCCGACGGACAGGAGGGGGGAACACTGAAGCTTTCTTT
CDR3: CASSRRTGGGNTEAFF

V: TRBV11-2
J: TRBJ2-5
D: TRBD2
size: .
DNA: TGTGCCAGCAGGTCACTAGCGGGGGGGCCTCAAGAGACCCAGTACTTC
CDR3: CASRSLAGGPQETQYF

V: TRBV2
J: TRBJ2-5
D: TRBD1
size: .
DNA: TGTGCCAGCATATCGGGACAGAGTGAAGAGACCCAGTACTTC
CDR3: CASISGQSEETQYF

V: TRBV30
J: TRBJ2-7
D: .
size: .
DNA: TGTGCCTGGAGCATAGGGAAGGAGGGGAACGAGCAGTACTTC
CDR3: CAWSIGKEGNEQYF

V: TRBV4-2
J: TRBJ2-5
D: .
size: .
DNA: TGTGCCAGCAGCCAAGTGGGAGCCTCAGAGGTCCAGTACTTC
CDR3: CASSQVGASEVQYF

V: TRBV6-6
J: TRBJ2-1
D: .
size: .
DNA: TGTGCCAGCAGTCCTCTAGCCGGGCGAAGCTCCTACAATGAGCAGTTCTTC
CDR3: CASSPLAGRSSYNEQFF

V: TRBV27
J: TRBJ2-7
D: .
size: .
DNA: TGTGCCAGCAGTTATTCAGTCTCCTACGAGCAGTACTTC
CDR3: CASSYSVSYEQYF

V: TRBV4-1
J: TRBJ1-3
D: .
size: few
DNA: TGCGCCAGCAGCCAAACAGCCCTCGGAAACACCATATATTTT
CDR3: CASSQTALGNTIYF

V: TRBV4-1
J: TRBJ1-5
D: TRBD1
size: .
DNA: TGCGCCAGCAGCCAAGAACAGGGGGTGGTGCGGCCCCAGCATTTT
CDR3: CASSQEQGVVRPQHF

V: TRBV6-6
J: TRBJ1-2
D: .
size: .
DNA: TGTGCCAGCAGTCCCCCCCCGGGAGCTAACTATGGCTACACCTTC
CDR3: CASSPPPGANYGYTF

V: TRBV2
J: TRBJ2-1
D: TRBD2
size: .
DNA: TGTGCCAGCCTGGGACTAGCGGGGGGGGTATATGAGCAGTTCTTC
CDR3: CASLGLAGGVYEQFF

V: TRBV6-6
J: TRBJ1-4
D: .
size: .
DNA: TGTGCCAGCGGGCGGGTTAATGAAAAACTGTTTTTT
CDR3: CASGRVNEKLFF

V: TRBV6-6
J: TRBJ2-3
D: .
size: .
DNA: TGTGCCAGCAGCCCCCGGGATGAAGATACGCAGTATTTT
CDR3: CASSPRDEDTQYF

V: TRBV5-1
J: TRBJ1-1
D: TRBD1
size: .
DNA: TGCGCCAGCAGCTGGGACAGGCTGAACACTGAAGCTTTCTTT
CDR3: CASSWDRLNTEAFF

V: TRBV30
J: TRBJ2-1
D: TRBD2
size: .
DNA: TGTGCCTGGAGTAGCGGGAGGGATGAGCAGTTCTTC
CDR3: CAWSSGRDEQFF

V: TRBV30
J: TRBJ1-1
D: TRBD1
size: .
DNA: TGTGCCTGGACCTTGACAGGGTTGAACACTGAAGCTTTCTTT
CDR3: CAWTLTGLNTEAFF

V: TRBV6-5
J: TRBJ1-2
D: .
size: .
DNA: TGTGCCAGTTCAGGGGCCTATGGCTACACCTTC
CDR3: CASSGAYGYTF

V: TRBV19
J: TRBJ2-7
D: .
size: .
DNA: TGTGCCAGTAGGGGGACAAGGAGCTCCTACGAGCAGTACTTC
CDR3: CASRGTRSSYEQYF

V: TRBV7-3
J: TRBJ1-3
D: .
size: .
DNA: TGTGCCAGCAGCTTATCAGGCAGTGGAAACACCATATATTTT
CDR3: CASSLSGSGNTIYF

V: TRBV27
J: TRBJ1-5
D: .
size: .
DNA: TGTGCCAGCAGTTTAAGTCTAGCAGTAAATCAGCCCCAGCATTTT
CDR3: CASSLSLAVNQPQHF

V: TRBV5-5
J: TRBJ1-1
D: .
size: .
DNA: TGTGCCAGCAGCTTGGACGTTGCAGGGAACACTGAAGCTTTCTTT
CDR3: CASSLDVAGNTEAFF

V: TRBV20-1
J: TRBJ2-2
D: .
size: .
DNA: TGCAGTGCTAGTATCCGGGACTTAGGCACCGGGGAGCTGTTTTTT
CDR3: CSASIRDLGTGELFF

V: TRBV11-2
J: TRBJ1-1
D: .
size: .
DNA: TGTGCCAGCAGCCCCGGACAGAACACTGAAGCTTTCTTT
CDR3: CASSPGQNTEAFF

V: TRBV7-2
J: TRBJ2-1
D: .
size: .
DNA: TGTGCCAGCAGCTTAGGTTCGAATGAGCAGTTCTTC
CDR3: CASSLGSNEQFF